The clone carrying this T cell receptor beta chain occurred a few times. The antigen is not known. One entry per CDR3 protein, called by TCRdb with MiXCR from the reads. The sample records 250,000 or so distinct CDR3 sequences, roughly 12% being singletons. This sample stems from a study of T cell repertoires in cytomegalovirus infection. Study-wide results and caveats: HLA-C-restricted CMV-specific TCR beta clonotypes prevailed in the ex vivo response.

Trimming removed 3 bases at V and 3 bases at J, with 10 bases between. Germline-derived CDR1 and CDR2 are ENHRY and SYGVKD. There are 14 residues in the CDR3. The sample consisted of PBMCs. This sequence originates from a human donor in good health (CMV status not recorded). Some clones in this sample may be carry-over from other donors' samples. The chain is built from TRBV10-3 and TRBJ2-3; D unresolved. Written as DNA, the CDR3 is TGTGCCATCAGTGACGACTCCTCAACAGATACGCAGTATTTT. The encoded protein is CAISDDSSTDTQYF.